One and the same sample provided the 17 T cell receptor beta chains below, sequenced in a study of cytomegalovirus exposure and HLA in healthy donors. The PCR used 60 Vbeta and 13 Jbeta primers. The repertoire was sequenced with immunoSEQ multiplex PCR; TCRdb's copy has only in-frame clones and lacks some. The top ten hold roughly 8.6% of the sample, which has 95,000 to 150,000 clones, 50% to 80% seen once. The specimen sequenced was PBMCs. The receptors here all came from a woman aged 40-49 years in good health and CMV-seropositive.

The chain employs TRBV11-2 and TRBJ1-1, with 9 bases identical to TRBD1. Germline-derived CDR1 and CDR2 are SGHAT and FQNNGV. The CDR3 is 19 amino acids. V dropped 4 bases and J dropped 4; count of bases not matched to a gene: 19. CDR3: CASSSLVAFHRGQGTEAFF. The CDR3 DNA sequence: TGTGCCAGCAGCTCGTTAGTAGCCTTTCACAGGGGGCAGGGCACTGAAGCTTTCTTT.

V usage is TRBV27 and J usage is TRBJ1-6; D is perhaps TRBD1 (5 bases). The length of the CDR3 is 16 residues. CDR1 MNHEY and CDR2 SMNVEV come from the germline V gene (reference sequence). V was cut by 8 bases and J by 0 bases, with 14 bases left in between. For the CDR3, the DNA is TGTGCCAGCCAAAGGACACCGAGCTCCTATAATTCACCCCTCCACTTT. Translation gives CASQRTPSSYNSPLHF.

At least ten counts were recorded for this clone. V usage is TRBV5-1 and J usage is TRBJ1-1; D perhaps matches TRBD1 (6 bases). This CDR3 is built from 14 residues. Trimming removed 4 bases at V and 5 bases at J, with 15 bases between. In germline, CDR1 is SGHRS, CDR2 YFSETQ. The CDR3 nucleotides read TGCGCCAGCAGCCAGGGGACCCGGGGAACTGAAGCTTTCTTT. Protein product: CASSQGTRGTEAFF.

V is TRBV6-1 and J is TRBJ2-2; D is ambiguous. Trimming removed 2 bases at V and 4 bases at J, with 11 bases between. From germline, CDR1 is MNHNS and CDR2 SASEGT. The CDR3 contains 15 residues. The CDR3 spells CASSESAAATGELFF. The CDR3 nucleotides read TGTGCCAGCAGTGAAAGCGCGGCCGCCACCGGGGAGCTGTTTTTT.

V is TRBV19 and J is TRBJ2-5, with TRBD2 matching 7 bases. The CDR3 consists of 15 residues. The V segment lost 5 bases and the J segment 5 bases; nucleotides outside the gene matches: 11. From germline, CDR1 is LNHDA and CDR2 SQIVND (reference sequence). The CDR3 is CASSPPGLTWETQYF. As DNA, the CDR3 is TGTGCCAGTAGTCCCCCGGGACTAACGTGGGAGACCCAGTACTTC.

This clone occurred a few times. The genes are TRBV5-6 and TRBJ2-1; 8 bases align to TRBD2. The germline V gene has CDR1 SGHDT and CDR2 YYEEEE. This CDR3 spans 15 amino acids. The J segment lost 3 bases and the V segment lost 5 bases, leaving 7 bases of the junction unmatched. The chain's CDR3 is CASSSAGVLYNEQFF. CDR3 nucleotide sequence: TGTGCCAGCAGTTCAGCGGGAGTTCTCTACAATGAGCAGTTCTTC.

This clone was picked up a small number of times. This chain links TRBV7-2 with TRBJ2-2; D perhaps matches TRBD2 (7 bases). There are 14 residues in the CDR3. The germline V gene has CDR1 SGHTA and CDR2 FQGNSA. Trimming left V 2 bases short and J 7 bases short, with 11 bases between. CDR3 sequence: CASSLRGANGELFF. As DNA, the CDR3 is TGTGCCAGCAGCTTACGGGGGGCTAACGGGGAGCTGTTTTTT.

This rearrangement joins TRBV5-5 to TRBJ2-4; D gene unclear. Trimming stripped 4 bases from V and 8 bases from J, with 13 bases between. CDR1 and CDR2 from the germline V gene are SGHKS and YYEKEE (reference sequence). The CDR3 totals 13 residues. This chain's CDR3 is CASSPGSADIQYF. The CDR3 DNA sequence: TGTGCCAGCAGCCCCGGATCTGCGGACATTCAGTACTTC.

The V call is TRBV11-2, the J call TRBJ1-2; 8 bases line up with TRBD1. CDR3 length equals 14 residues. CDR1 is SGHAT, CDR2 FQNNGV, per germline. The junction had 7 bases not matched to a gene; V was cut back by 5 bases and J by 5 bases. Here the CDR3 DNA reads TGTGCCAGCAGCCACCCAGGGGGCGCATATGGCTACACCTTC. Its protein product is CASSHPGGAYGYTF.

The J gene is TRBJ1-6, the V gene TRBV11-3; TRBD1 is a possible D gene (5 bases). Trimming pared 0 bases from V and 10 bases from J, leaving 19 bases between. CDR3 length: 17 amino acids. Germline CDR1 reads SGHNT; CDR2 reads YENEEA. The CDR3 reads CASSLEAAGGLGSPLHF. DNA of the CDR3: TGTGCCAGCAGCTTAGAAGCCGCCGGGGGTTTGGGGTCACCCCTCCACTTT.

The chain links TRBV14 to TRBJ2-2; 9 bases fit TRBD2. Germline values: CDR1 SGHDN, CDR2 FVKESK. The CDR3 extends over 16 amino acids. The V segment lost 1 base and the J segment 4 bases; nucleotides outside the gene matches: 4. The CDR3 region has the DNA TGTGCCAGCAGCCAAGGCGGGGGGGTGAGCACCGGGGAGCTGTTTTTT. Protein: CASSQGGGVSTGELFF.

The chain links TRBV19 to TRBJ1-6, with D hard to call. V gave up 0 bases and J gave up 7 bases, with 13 bases separating them. The CDR3 spans 16 residues. Germline CDR1 reads LNHDA; CDR2 reads SQIVND (reference sequence). The CDR3 here is CASSIERAGGNSPLHF. CDR3 nucleotide sequence: TGTGCCAGTAGTATAGAGCGGGCAGGTGGCAATTCACCCCTCCACTTT.

Comment on this clone: A read error may produce the germline difference seen at one junction end. The CDR3 DNA reads TGTGCTAGCAGCTTAGCGGAGGCCTACGAGCAGTACTTC. It yields the protein CASSLAEAYEQYF. This sequence joins TRBV7-7 and TRBJ2-7, with D perhaps TRBD2 (6 bases). From germline, CDR1 is SSHAT and CDR2 FNYEAQ (reference sequence). The CDR3 spans 13 residues.

The V and J genes are TRBV6-1 and TRBJ1-3, with a tentative D call TRBD1 (5 bases). The CDR3 runs 15 residues. V was clipped by 5 bases and J by 0 bases, with 11 bases between them. From germline, CDR1 is MNHNS and CDR2 SASEGT. This CDR3 reads CASSHTGVSGNTIYF. CDR3 sequence (DNA): TGTGCCAGCAGTCATACGGGGGTCTCTGGAAACACCATATATTTT.

This clone was seen a single time. The J gene is TRBJ2-7, the V gene TRBV4-2, with TRBD2 matching over 7 bases. The CDR3 has 17 residues. V lost 4 bases, J lost 3 bases, and 15 bases stayed unmatched. Germline-derived CDR1 and CDR2 are LGHNA and YNFKEQ. CDR3 region: CASSPTSPSGSYYEQYF. DNA for the CDR3: TGTGCCAGCAGCCCTACCTCTCCTAGCGGTTCTTACTACGAGCAGTACTTC.

The chain combines TRBV4-2 with TRBJ2-7, with 9 bases lining up with TRBD2. CDR1 LGHNA and CDR2 YNFKEQ come from the germline V gene. Trimming cost V 3 bases and J 2 bases; bases outside gene matches: 11. The CDR3 extends over 17 amino acids. DNA of the CDR3: TGTGCCAGCAGCCACACCCCCGGGACTAGCCATCCCTACGAGCAGTACTTC. Amino acids: CASSHTPGTSHPYEQYF.

This chain uses TRBV27 with TRBJ2-3; possible D gene TRBD1, 6 bases. The germline V and J ends were trimmed by 5 bases and 2 bases, with 14 bases remaining between them. The germline gives CDR1 MNHEY, CDR2 SMNVEV (reference sequence). This CDR3 is built from 15 residues. The CDR3 reads CASSPRRGDTDTQYF. The CDR3 DNA reads as TGTGCCAGCAGTCCCCGCAGGGGAGACACAGATACGCAGTATTTT.